Below are 15 T cell receptor beta chains sequenced from a single sample in a study of control samples from healthy donors and cancer patients. Sequenced by immunoSEQ multiplex PCR; TCRdb stores in-frame clones only, minus some. The repertoire has roughly 130,000 clones, 75% to 95% of them found once; the top ten carry approximately 2.7%. Material for sequencing was blood. These receptors originate from a man in his late teens or twenties in good health.

The chain employs TRBV6-4 and TRBJ2-3; 9 bases align to TRBD2. The germline V gene has CDR1 MRHNA and CDR2 SNTAGT. Trimming cost V 8 bases and J 8 bases; bases outside gene matches: 14. The CDR3 extends over 15 amino acids. The CDR3 reads CASSRTSAFDSTQYF. The CDR3 DNA reads as TGTGCCAGCTCACGGACTAGCGCGTTTGATTCTACGCAGTATTTT.

This chain uses TRBV7-6 with TRBJ1-4; D not resolved. CDR1 is SGHVS and CDR2 is FNYEAQ in the germline V gene. V was pared by 8 bases and J by 5 bases, with 18 bases between. This CDR3 region has 15 residues. DNA for the CDR3: TGTGCCAGCTCGCCGGACCTGGGAGAGAATGAAAAACTGTTTTTT. This translates into CASSPDLGENEKLFF.

This clone has a single count. V is TRBV4-1 and J is TRBJ2-3; D is possibly TRBD2 (6 bases). V was trimmed by 1 base and J by 5 bases, leaving 13 bases between them. CDR1 and CDR2 from the germline V gene are MGHRA and YSYEKL. This CDR3 spans 15 amino acids. This CDR3 is CASSQVGEDGDTQYF. CDR3 coding DNA: TGCGCCAGCAGCCAAGTCGGGGAGGACGGAGATACGCAGTATTTT.

The J gene is TRBJ2-3, the V gene TRBV4-3, with D possibly being TRBD1 or TRBD2 (5 bases each). V was pared by 0 bases and J by 1 base, with 11 bases between. The length of the CDR3 is 16 residues. CDR1 and CDR2 (germline): LGHNA, YSLEER. The DNA of the CDR3 is TGCGCCAGCAGCCAAGAAGGGACGGGGCGCACAGATACGCAGTATTTT. Translation gives CASSQEGTGRTDTQYF.

V gene TRBV9 combines with J gene TRBJ1-1, with unresolved D. Germline values: CDR1 SGDLS, CDR2 YYNGEE. V was clipped by 1 base and J by 5 bases, with 9 bases between them. The CDR3 is 13 residues long. CDR3 bases: TGTGCCAGCAGCGTAACCGGAGGGACTGAAGCTTTCTTT. Translation gives CASSVTGGTEAFF.

The chain links TRBV6-6 to TRBJ2-1; 9 nucleotides line up with TRBD2. V lost 5 bases to trimming and J lost 9 bases; unmatched junction nucleotides: 8. This CDR3 spans 14 amino acids. Germline values: CDR1 MNHNY, CDR2 SVGAGI (reference sequence). The CDR3 region is CASSQGLAKGEQFF. CDR3 sequence (DNA): TGTGCCAGCAGTCAGGGACTAGCCAAAGGTGAGCAGTTCTTC.

The V and J genes are TRBV12-3 or TRBV12-4 and TRBJ1-5; 10 bases are a match to TRBD1. The CDR3 length is 13 residues. J gave up 6 bases and V 6 bases, and 2 bases lay outside the gene matches. The CDR3 bases are TGTGCCAGCAGCGGGACAGGGGCTCAGCCCCAGCATTTT. It is translated as CASSGTGAQPQHF.

This clone was observed a few times. The V and J genes are TRBV27 and TRBJ2-1; D may be TRBD2 (5 bases). The ends were cut back, 3 bases at V and 0 bases at J, with 9 bases in the middle. CDR1 MNHEY and CDR2 SMNVEV come from the germline V gene (reference sequence). The CDR3 loop spans 15 amino acids. Written as DNA, the CDR3 is TGTGCCAGCAGTTTTGAGGGCGACTCCTACAATGAGCAGTTCTTC. Translated: CASSFEGDSYNEQFF.

The chain recombines TRBV28 with TRBJ2-5, with TRBD2 as a possible D gene (7 bases). The V gene lost 7 bases and the J gene lost 1 base, with 13 bases spanning the gap. In germline, CDR1 is MDHEN, CDR2 SYDVKM. The CDR3 contains 14 residues. The CDR3 DNA reads TGTGCCAGCAATCTGGGAGGGGGCCAAGAGACCCAGTACTTC. Translated, it gives CASNLGGGQETQYF.

This chain uses TRBV5-1 with TRBJ2-1; D is unclear. V was cut by 4 bases and J by 3 bases, with 14 bases left in between. Germline V lookup: CDR1 SGHRS, CDR2 YFSETQ. This CDR3 is built from 15 residues. This CDR3 reads CASSVRTGLYNEQFF. CDR3 in DNA: TGCGCCAGCAGCGTACGTACCGGGCTCTACAATGAGCAGTTCTTC.

The gene calls are TRBV27 and TRBJ2-1; 8 bases agree with TRBD1. From germline, CDR1 is MNHEY and CDR2 SMNVEV (reference sequence). The ends lost 3 bases at V and 6 bases at J; junction bases unmatched: 1. The CDR3 length is 13 residues. The CDR3 is CASSFTGGNEQFF. The CDR3 nucleotides read TGTGCCAGCAGTTTTACAGGGGGCAATGAGCAGTTCTTC.

This clone has just a few counts. The chain recombines TRBV7-9 with TRBJ2-3, with D possibly called TRBD1 or TRBD2 (5 bases each). V was cut by 1 base and J by 3 bases, with 14 bases left in between. This CDR3 spans 16 amino acids. Germline V gene lookup returns CDR1 SEHNR and CDR2 FQNEAQ (reference sequence). The CDR3 sequence is CASSLDSGRSTDTQYF. The DNA for the CDR3 is TGTGCCAGCAGCTTAGACTCGGGGCGCTCAACAGATACGCAGTATTTT.

This clone was seen a few times. The chain joins TRBV29-1 to TRBJ2-7; D may match TRBD1 or TRBD2 (5 bases each). The CDR3 length is 12 residues. The V and J ends lost 4 bases and 2 bases respectively, with 9 bases between them. Germline V lookup: CDR1 SQVTM, CDR2 ANQGSEA. DNA for the CDR3: TGCAGCGTTGCAGGGACCGCCTACGAGCAGTACTTC. Residues: CSVAGTAYEQYF.

The rearrangement joins TRBV6-5 to TRBJ2-5, with D possibly TRBD1 on 5 matching bases. Germline V gene sequence: CDR1 MNHEY, CDR2 SVGAGI. Deletions cut 4 bases from V and 3 bases from J, with 9 bases between. The CDR3 loop spans 13 amino acids. CDR3 sequence reads: CASSFQGEETQYF. The CDR3, as DNA: TGTGCCAGCAGTTTCCAGGGCGAAGAGACCCAGTACTTC.

The chain is built from TRBV5-1 and TRBJ1-4, with D possibly TRBD1 on 5 matching bases. V shed 0 bases and J shed 0 bases, with 6 bases lying between them. There are 15 residues in the CDR3. Germline CDR1 reads SGHRS; CDR2 reads YFSETQ. The CDR3 protein is CASSLGQTTNEKLFF. The CDR3 nucleotides read TGCGCCAGCAGCTTGGGACAGACAACTAATGAAAAACTGTTTTTT.